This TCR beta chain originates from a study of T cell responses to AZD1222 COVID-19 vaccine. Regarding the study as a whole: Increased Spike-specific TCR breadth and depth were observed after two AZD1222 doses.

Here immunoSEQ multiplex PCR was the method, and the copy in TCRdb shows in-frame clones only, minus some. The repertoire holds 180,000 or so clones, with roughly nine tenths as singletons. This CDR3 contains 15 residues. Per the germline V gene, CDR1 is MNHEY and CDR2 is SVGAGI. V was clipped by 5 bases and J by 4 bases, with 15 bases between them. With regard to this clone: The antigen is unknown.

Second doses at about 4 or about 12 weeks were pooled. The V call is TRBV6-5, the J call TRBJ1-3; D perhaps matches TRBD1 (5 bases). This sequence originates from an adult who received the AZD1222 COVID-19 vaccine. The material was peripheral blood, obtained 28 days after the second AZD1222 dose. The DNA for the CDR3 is TGTGCCAGCAGTATAGGTAGACAGACAGGAAACACCATATATTTT. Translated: CASSIGRQTGNTIYF.